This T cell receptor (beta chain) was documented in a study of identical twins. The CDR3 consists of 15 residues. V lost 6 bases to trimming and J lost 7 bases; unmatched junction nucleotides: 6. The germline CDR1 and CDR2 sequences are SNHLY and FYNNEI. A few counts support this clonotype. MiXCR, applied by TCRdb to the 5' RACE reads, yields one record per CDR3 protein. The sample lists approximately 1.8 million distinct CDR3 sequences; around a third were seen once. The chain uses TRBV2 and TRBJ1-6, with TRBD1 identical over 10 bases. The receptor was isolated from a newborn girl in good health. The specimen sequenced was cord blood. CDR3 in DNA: TGTGCCAGCAGGGCCGGACAGGGGGGGAATTCACCCCTCCACTTT. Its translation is CASRAGQGGNSPLHF.